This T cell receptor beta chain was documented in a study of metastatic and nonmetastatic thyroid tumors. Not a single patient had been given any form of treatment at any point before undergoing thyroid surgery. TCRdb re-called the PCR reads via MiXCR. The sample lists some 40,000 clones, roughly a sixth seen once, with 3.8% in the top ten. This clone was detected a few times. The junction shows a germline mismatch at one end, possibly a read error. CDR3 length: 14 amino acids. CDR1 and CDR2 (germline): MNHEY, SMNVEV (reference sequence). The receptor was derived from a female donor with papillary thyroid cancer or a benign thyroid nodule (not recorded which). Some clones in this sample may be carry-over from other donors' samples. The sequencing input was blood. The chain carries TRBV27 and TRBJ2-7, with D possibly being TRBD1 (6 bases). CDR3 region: CSSILLSGEREQYF. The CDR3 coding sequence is TGTTCCAGCATTTTATTGTCAGGGGAAAGGGAGCAGTACTTC.